One sample yielded the 17 T cell receptor beta chains listed below, sequenced in a study of T cell responses to AZD1222 COVID-19 vaccine. TCRdb's copy holds only in-frame clones and misses some; the assay was immunoSEQ multiplex PCR. The sample lists approximately 180,000 clones, 85% to 95% occurring once. The source was peripheral blood, collected on day 0 of AZD1222 vaccination. These receptor sequences come from an adult in good health.

The chain couples TRBV28 to TRBJ2-5; D uncertain. Trimming took off 6 bases at V and 5 bases at J, with 10 bases between the two ends. The CDR3 consists of 12 residues. Germline lookup yields CDR1 MDHEN and CDR2 SYDVKM. The CDR3 is CASRGYGETQYF. Here the CDR3 DNA reads TGTGCCAGCAGAGGGTATGGGGAGACCCAGTACTTC.

This clone was recorded only once. The CDR3 spells CASSMGRSMGTGELFF. For the CDR3, the DNA is TGTGCCAGCAGTATGGGGCGGAGTATGGGCACCGGGGAGCTGTTTTTT. The chain employs TRBV7-2 and TRBJ2-2, with a weak D call TRBD1 (5 bases). Looked up from germline, CDR1 is SGHTA and CDR2 is FQGNSA. The CDR3 loop spans 16 amino acids. The V end was cut by 6 bases, the J end by 4 bases, with 18 bases between.

The chain links TRBV7-6 to TRBJ1-5, with a tentative D call TRBD1 (6 bases). This CDR3 region has 15 residues. V lost 2 bases to trimming and J lost 2 bases, with 10 bases between them. CDR1 and CDR2 from the germline V gene are SGHVS and FNYEAQ. CDR3 nucleotide sequence: TGTGCCAGCAGCTTATACGGGGGCGGCAATCAGCCCCAGCATTTT. It encodes CASSLYGGGNQPQHF.

The rearrangement joins TRBV19 to TRBJ1-1; 7 bases line up with TRBD1. This CDR3 is built from 15 residues. V lost 7 bases to trimming and J lost 4 bases; unmatched junction nucleotides: 12. Germline values: CDR1 LNHDA, CDR2 SQIVND (reference sequence). As DNA, the CDR3 is TGTGCCAGTACGGATGAGGGGACAGTGGGCACTGAAGCTTTCTTT. This encodes CASTDEGTVGTEAFF.

V usage is TRBV5-6 and J usage is TRBJ2-2; tentative D call: TRBD2 (5 bases). Between the trimmed V and J ends, which lost 1 base and 4 bases, there was a span of 11 bases. The CDR3 is 15 residues long. Germline V lookup: CDR1 SGHDT, CDR2 YYEEEE. The CDR3, as DNA: TGTGCCAGCAGCTTGCGAATGGCGGGCACCGGGGAGCTGTTTTTT. As protein: CASSLRMAGTGELFF.

The CDR3 DNA is TGTGCCAGCAGTGAACCTGGGAACGGGGAGCTGTTTTTT. It codes for CASSEPGNGELFF. This chain links TRBV6-1 with TRBJ2-2; D gene uncertain. The V and J ends lost 2 bases and 7 bases respectively, with 8 bases between them. Germline CDR1 MNHNS, CDR2 SASEGT. The CDR3 length is 13 residues.

The chain links TRBV15 to TRBJ1-3; tentative D call: TRBD1 (5 bases). CDR3 length: 16 amino acids. The germline V gene has CDR1 LNHNV and CDR2 YYDKDF (reference sequence). Trimming removed 2 bases from V and 0 bases from J, with 11 bases in between. CDR3 residues: CATSRPRGNSGNTIYF. CDR3 bases: TGTGCCACCAGCAGACCTCGGGGCAACTCTGGAAACACCATATATTTT.

The V and J genes are TRBV7-9 and TRBJ1-1; TRBD1 is a possible D gene (5 bases). The germline gives CDR1 SEHNR, CDR2 FQNEAQ (reference sequence). Trimming took 0 bases from V and 8 from J, leaving 10 bases between them. The CDR3 spans 13 residues. In DNA form, the CDR3 reads TGTGCCAGCAGCTTAGCTCAGGGTACGGAAGCTTTCTTT. It encodes CASSLAQGTEAFF.

The chain carries TRBV11-2 and TRBJ2-1, with 8 nucleotides matching TRBD2. This CDR3 has 15 residues. Germline lookup yields CDR1 SGHAT and CDR2 FQNNGV. The ends lost 5 bases at V and 9 bases at J; junction bases unmatched: 12. CDR3 sequence: CASSPISGSRAEQFF. CDR3 nucleotides: TGTGCCAGCAGCCCCATAAGCGGGAGTAGAGCTGAGCAGTTCTTC.

This chain uses TRBV6-1 with TRBJ1-1, with D unresolved. The V gene lost 1 base and the J gene lost 3 bases, with 15 bases spanning the gap. Germline V gene data show CDR1 as MNHNS and CDR2 as SASEGT. The CDR3 consists of 16 residues. CDR3 in amino acids: CASSEGWPPGDTEAFF. For the CDR3, the DNA is TGTGCCAGCAGTGAAGGTTGGCCCCCCGGGGACACTGAAGCTTTCTTT.

The chain has TRBV5-1 and TRBJ2-5, with 9 nucleotides matching TRBD2. V trimming: 2 bases; J trimming: 5 bases; junction bases outside the gene matches: 16. Germline values: CDR1 SGHRS, CDR2 YFSETQ. CDR3 length: 18 amino acids. The CDR3 protein is CASSFPASGKDPPETQYF. In DNA form, the CDR3 reads TGCGCCAGCAGCTTCCCGGCTAGCGGGAAAGACCCCCCGGAGACCCAGTACTTC.

The chain links TRBV12-3 or TRBV12-4 to TRBJ1-1; D remains ambiguous. The V end was cut by 5 bases, the J end by 4 bases, with 11 bases between. This CDR3 has 13 residues. The DNA of the CDR3 is TGTGCCAGCAGTGTGGGCACAGCCACTGAAGCTTTCTTT. Translated, it gives CASSVGTATEAFF.

The J gene is TRBJ2-2, the V gene TRBV7-9; D not resolved. The CDR3 length is 13 residues. Germline-derived CDR1 and CDR2 are SEHNR and FQNEAQ (reference sequence). The ends were cut back, 5 bases at V and 10 bases at J, with 14 bases in the middle. DNA for the CDR3: TGTGCCAGCAGCAACCCCGAGTCTGAGGAGCTGTTTTTT. Protein product: CASSNPESEELFF.

This clone has only a few counts. The chain has TRBV20-1 and TRBJ1-3; 10 positions match TRBD1. Germline-derived CDR1 and CDR2 are DFQATT and SNEGSKA (reference sequence). Unmatched junction bases numbered 4, after V lost 4 bases and J lost 4 bases. This CDR3 comprises 14 residues. CDR3 sequence (DNA): TGCAGTGCTAATGACAGGGGGCCAGGAAACACCATATATTTT. Translation gives CSANDRGPGNTIYF.

The chain joins TRBV3-1 (or the pseudogene TRBV3-2) to TRBJ1-4, with no clear D. Between the trimmed V and J ends, which lost 1 base and 0 bases, there was a span of 0 bases. The CDR3 totals 13 residues. Germline V CDR1 and CDR2: LGHDT, YNNKEL (reference sequence). The CDR3 spells CASSQATNEKLFF. The CDR3, as DNA: TGTGCCAGCAGCCAAGCAACTAATGAAAAACTGTTTTTT.

Comment on this clone: At one boundary the junction diverges from the germline segment, which might be a read error. The V and J genes are TRBV19 and TRBJ1-1, with 7 bases matching TRBD1. The CDR3 runs to 15 residues. Germline CDR1 LNHDA, CDR2 SQIVND (reference sequence). The CDR3 protein is CASSVDDRVDTEAFF. CDR3 sequence (DNA): TGTGCCAGTAGTGTAGATGACAGGGTGGACACTGAAGCTTTCTTT.

This clone appeared a single time. This chain joins TRBV2 and TRBJ2-3, with TRBD2 matching over 11 bases. CDR1 is SNHLY, CDR2 FYNNEI, per germline. The CDR3 runs to 17 residues. Trimming at V came to 9 bases and at J to 2 bases, leaving 13 bases not matched to a gene. Written as DNA, the CDR3 is TGTGCCAGATTCCGGGGCGCTAGCGGGGGGCTCACAGATACGCAGTATTTT. Translated: CARFRGASGGLTDTQYF.